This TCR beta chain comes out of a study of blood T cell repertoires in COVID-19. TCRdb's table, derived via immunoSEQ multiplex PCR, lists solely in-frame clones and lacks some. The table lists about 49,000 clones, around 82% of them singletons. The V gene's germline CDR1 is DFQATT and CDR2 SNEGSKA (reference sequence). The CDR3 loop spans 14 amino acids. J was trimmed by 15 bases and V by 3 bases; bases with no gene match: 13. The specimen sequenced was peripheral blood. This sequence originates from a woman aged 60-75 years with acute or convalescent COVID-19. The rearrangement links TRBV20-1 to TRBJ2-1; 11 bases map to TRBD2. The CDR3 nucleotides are TGCAGTGCTAGTGTTCCTAGCGGGAGGACCCGACCGTTCTTC. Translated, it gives CSASVPSGRTRPFF.